This T cell receptor beta chain was found in a study of CD8 T cells in ankylosing spondylitis. TCRdb itself ran the 5' RACE reads through MiXCR, one entry per CDR3 protein. The sample holds a few hundred thousand distinct CDR3 sequences, 20% seen once. This clonotype has only a few counts. The antigen remains unidentified. Findings and limits, study-wide: In ankylosing spondylitis patients, matched synovial fluid reportedly showed significant enrichment of disease-linked clones.

Germline V lookup: CDR1 SGHRS, CDR2 YFSETQ. V lost 4 bases, J lost 3 bases, and 22 bases lay in between. The CDR3 length is 17 residues. This TCR derives from a female donor with ankylosing spondylitis or in good health (not recorded which). Sequences were obtained from blood, either unsorted or a sorted T cell fraction (not recorded which). The rearrangement joins TRBV5-1 to TRBJ1-1; D perhaps matches TRBD1 (6 bases). The chain's CDR3 is CASSGPFRGLRDTEAFF. The CDR3 bases are TGCGCCAGCAGCGGGCCCTTCAGGGGCCTTAGGGACACTGAAGCTTTCTTT.